The clone carrying this TCR beta chain turned up a few times. The data stem from a study of T-cell reconstitution after alpha-beta-depleted transplantation in children. The germline gives CDR1 MDHEN, CDR2 SYDVKM. Losses at the gene ends were 5 bases for V and 5 bases for J; bases not matched to a gene: 13. The CDR3 loop spans 16 amino acids. For TCRbeta, the library was prepared with unique molecular identifiers. MiXCR, applied by TCRdb to the PCR reads, yields one record per CDR3 protein. The repertoire consists of about 610,000 distinct CDR3 sequences, with 10% to 13% occurring once and the leading ten covering 3.5% to 5%.

This TCR was recovered from a human donor who donated a stem cell graft to a child with acute myeloid leukemia. The chain employs TRBV28 and TRBJ2-5; 8 bases are a match to TRBD1. The source material was PBMCs from the stem cell graft donor, sampled from the stem cell graft. The CDR3: CASSLPGQGGKETQYF. The DNA for the CDR3 is TGTGCCAGCAGTCTCCCCGGACAGGGTGGGAAGGAGACCCAGTACTTC.